A single sample gave rise to the 19 T cell receptor beta chains below, sequenced in a study of Ad26.COV2.S vaccination and SARS-CoV-2 variants. Clones were sequenced by immunoSEQ multiplex PCR, and TCRdb holds only the in-frame ones, with some missing. In the table there are roughly 300,000 clones, around nine tenths of which are singletons. Treatment defined: some 20 received Ad26.COV2.S at low or high dose, single or two shots; about 5 received placebo; per-sample allocation not given. Sampling took place 63 days after the first vaccine or placebo injection. Source: peripheral blood, taken in a trial of Ad26.COV2.S vaccine versus placebo. Every receptor here comes from a person between 18 and 59 years old who received the Ad26.COV2.S COVID-19 vaccine or a placebo.

This clone has a handful of counts. This rearrangement joins TRBV5-4 to TRBJ1-2; tentatively, D is TRBD1 (6 bases). V shed 4 bases and J shed 2 bases, with 18 bases lying between them. The CDR3 is 16 amino acids. CDR1 SGHNT and CDR2 YYREEE come from the germline V gene (reference sequence). The CDR3 sequence: CASSPRGRGGNYGYTF. CDR3 DNA: TGTGCCAGCAGCCCCCGCGGCAGGGGCGGCAACTATGGCTACACCTTC.

The chain is built from TRBV4-1 and TRBJ1-4, with TRBD1 as a possible D gene (5 bases). Trimming cost V 3 bases and J 11 bases, with 22 bases left between them. This CDR3 spans 16 amino acids. Germline V gives CDR1 MGHRA, CDR2 YSYEKL. The CDR3 DNA reads TGCGCCAGCAGCCATGGTGCTGGGACCCTCTGGGGGAAACTGTTTTTT. Protein product: CASSHGAGTLWGKLFF.

The chain couples TRBV4-3 to TRBJ2-6; D could derive from TRBD1 or TRBD2 (5 bases each). Per the germline V gene, CDR1 is LGHNA and CDR2 is YSLEER. Trimming removed 5 bases from V and 15 bases from J, with 23 bases in between. There are 15 residues in the CDR3. Here the CDR3 DNA reads TGCGCCAGCAGCGATTGGCCGCCGGGACCCGCACCCCTGACTTTC. Translated: CASSDWPPGPAPLTF.

The chain combines TRBV9 with TRBJ2-1; 10 bases fit TRBD2. The germline gives CDR1 SGDLS, CDR2 YYNGEE. Losses at the gene ends were 3 bases for V and 8 bases for J; bases not matched to a gene: 5. The CDR3 totals 14 residues. CDR3 sequence (DNA): TGTGCCAGCAGCGCGGGACTAGCGTACGATGAGCAGTTCTTC. Its protein product is CASSAGLAYDEQFF. Looking up the rest from reference TRBV9 and TRBJ2-1 gives the full variable domain: DSGVTQTPKHLITATGQRVTLRCSPRSGDLSVYWYQQSLDQGLQFLIQYYNGEERAKGNILERFSAQQFPDLHSELNLSSLELGDSALYFCASSAGLAYDEQFFGPGTRLTVL.

This clone occurred once. This CDR3 reads CALSNSWRGDEQFF. CDR3 DNA sequence: TGCGCCCTCTCAAACTCCTGGCGGGGGGATGAGCAGTTCTTC. The chain links TRBV23-1 to TRBJ2-1, with 8 bases identical to TRBD2. TRBV23-1 is an ORF for which the function is uncertain. Trimming at V came to 11 bases and at J to 8 bases, leaving 14 bases not matched to a gene. This CDR3 contains 14 residues.

This rearrangement joins TRBV7-6 to TRBJ2-3, with 12 nucleotides matching TRBD2. J was trimmed by 5 bases and V by 7 bases; bases with no gene match: 4. CDR1 is SGHVS, CDR2 FNYEAQ, per germline. The CDR3 runs 14 residues. The CDR3 region is CASTLAGGQDTQYF. The CDR3 coding sequence is TGTGCCAGCACTCTAGCGGGGGGGCAAGATACGCAGTATTTT.

The J gene is TRBJ2-1, the V gene TRBV9, with 15 bases fitting TRBD2. Losses at the gene ends were 4 bases for V and 0 bases for J; bases not matched to a gene: 8. Germline V gene lookup returns CDR1 SGDLS and CDR2 YYNGEE. The CDR3 runs to 19 residues. CDR3 residues: CASSSGLAGGLGSYNEQFF. CDR3 nucleotide sequence: TGTGCCAGCAGCTCGGGACTAGCGGGAGGCCTTGGCTCCTACAATGAGCAGTTCTTC.

A note on this clone: Other DNA sequences of this sample code for an identical CDR3. The chain couples TRBV7-2 to TRBJ1-2; 8 nucleotides match TRBD1. Germline V gene lookup returns CDR1 SGHTA and CDR2 FQGNSA. Unmatched junction bases numbered 5, after V lost 4 bases and J lost 4 bases. The CDR3 extends over 14 amino acids. The CDR3 coding sequence is TGTGCCAGCAGCTCTGGACAGGGTGGCTATGGCTACACCTTC. Protein product: CASSSGQGGYGYTF.

The chain links TRBV6-5 to TRBJ2-3; D possibly corresponds to TRBD2 (6 bases). This CDR3 comprises 14 residues. The V end lost 8 bases, the J end lost 4 bases, and 16 bases lay between the germline ends. CDR1 is MNHEY and CDR2 is SVGAGI in the germline V gene. The CDR3 nucleotides read TGTGCCAGCTATTTGGGTGGGGGGTCAGATACGCAGTATTTT. This translates into CASYLGGGSDTQYF.

This clone has just one count. This chain links TRBV28 with TRBJ1-1; TRBD1 might be the D (5 bases). The CDR3 covers 15 residues. Germline V CDR1 and CDR2: MDHEN, SYDVKM. Trimming took 6 bases from V and 3 from J, leaving 17 bases between them. The CDR3 protein is CASSLPTGLYTEAFF. Here the CDR3 DNA reads TGTGCCAGCAGCTTACCGACGGGGCTCTACACTGAAGCTTTCTTT.

The V call is TRBV2, the J call TRBJ2-7, with TRBD2 as a possible D gene (5 bases). CDR1 is SNHLY, CDR2 FYNNEI, per germline. V lost 6 bases and J 6 bases, leaving 15 bases between the germline ends. This CDR3 is built from 13 residues. CDR3: CASREWWETEQYF. The CDR3 DNA follows: TGTGCCAGCAGAGAATGGTGGGAGACCGAGCAGTACTTC.

The chain carries TRBV7-9 and TRBJ2-1; D remains unclear. Germline CDR1 is SEHNR and CDR2 is FQNEAQ (reference sequence). This CDR3 has 12 residues. In DNA form, the CDR3 reads TGTGCTCTGGGGAAAAATTGGAATGAGCAGTTCTTC. Encoded protein: CALGKNWNEQFF.

The chain recombines TRBV11-2 with TRBJ2-3, with 7 bases identical to TRBD1. With V trimmed by 5 bases and J by 8 bases, 13 bases remained unmatched. The CDR3 has 15 amino acids. In germline, CDR1 is SGHAT, CDR2 FQNNGV. In DNA form, the CDR3 reads TGTGCCAGCAGCCCCACCGGGACAGAGGGTGGTACGCAGTATTTT. It encodes CASSPTGTEGGTQYF. Looking up the rest from reference TRBV11-2 and TRBJ2-3 gives the full variable domain: EAGVAQSPRYKIIEKRQSVAFWCNPISGHATLYWYQQILGQGPKLLIQFQNNGVVDDSQLPKDRFSAERLKGVDSTLKIQPAKLEDSAVYLCASSPTGTEGGTQYFGPGTRLTVL.

The V and J genes are TRBV5-4 and TRBJ2-3; 11 nucleotides line up with TRBD1. This CDR3 region has 15 residues. V gave up 4 bases and J gave up 3 bases; unmatched junction bases: 4. CDR1 is SGHNT and CDR2 is YYREEE in the germline V gene (reference sequence). CDR3 in amino acids: CASSSRDRGTDTQYF. CDR3 nucleotide sequence: TGTGCCAGCAGCAGTAGGGACAGGGGGACAGATACGCAGTATTTT.

V gene TRBV2 combines with J gene TRBJ1-4; D gene unclear. V lost 8 bases, J lost 5 bases, and 15 bases lay in between. Looked up from germline, CDR1 is SNHLY and CDR2 is FYNNEI. The CDR3 has 14 amino acids. CDR3 sequence: CASGWGFLNEKLFF. The CDR3 nucleotides read TGTGCCAGCGGGTGGGGATTCCTGAATGAAAAACTGTTTTTT.

As for this clone: Germline and junction disagree at one end, which may indicate a read error. The rearrangement uses TRBV29-1 and TRBJ1-1, with D uncertain. The CDR3 contains 16 residues. Germline V lookup: CDR1 SQVTM, CDR2 ANQGSEA. The CDR3 DNA is TGCAGCGTTCAAGAGCCCCTCCGAGGGAGGAACACTGAAGCTTTCTTT. It yields the protein CSVQEPLRGRNTEAFF.

The V and J genes are TRBV4-2 and TRBJ2-2; the match to TRBD2 covers 7 bases. Germline V gives CDR1 LGHNA, CDR2 YNFKEQ. V lost 0 bases, J lost 3 bases, and 10 bases stayed unmatched. The CDR3 sequence is 18 residues long. The CDR3 reads CASSQDARAGADTGELFF. CDR3 DNA: TGTGCCAGCAGCCAAGATGCGCGGGCGGGAGCGGACACCGGGGAGCTGTTTTTT.

The chain employs TRBV6-5 and TRBJ1-2; D is ambiguous. Germline-derived CDR1 and CDR2 are MNHEY and SVGAGI. Trimming pared 5 bases from V and 4 bases from J, leaving 14 bases between. This CDR3 spans 14 amino acids. The CDR3 DNA follows: TGTGCCAGCAGTCCTTCCATGGTGAGCTATGGCTACACCTTC. Its translation is CASSPSMVSYGYTF.

A word on this clone: Other DNA sequences in the sample encode the same CDR3. V is TRBV9 and J is TRBJ2-5; 10 nucleotides line up with TRBD1. Germline V CDR1 and CDR2: SGDLS, YYNGEE. Germline trimming cut 4 bases from V and 5 bases from J; bases unmatched to any gene: 5. The CDR3 has 14 amino acids. CDR3 loop: CASSRTGGGETQYF. In DNA form, the CDR3 reads TGTGCCAGCAGCCGGACAGGGGGTGGGGAGACCCAGTACTTC.